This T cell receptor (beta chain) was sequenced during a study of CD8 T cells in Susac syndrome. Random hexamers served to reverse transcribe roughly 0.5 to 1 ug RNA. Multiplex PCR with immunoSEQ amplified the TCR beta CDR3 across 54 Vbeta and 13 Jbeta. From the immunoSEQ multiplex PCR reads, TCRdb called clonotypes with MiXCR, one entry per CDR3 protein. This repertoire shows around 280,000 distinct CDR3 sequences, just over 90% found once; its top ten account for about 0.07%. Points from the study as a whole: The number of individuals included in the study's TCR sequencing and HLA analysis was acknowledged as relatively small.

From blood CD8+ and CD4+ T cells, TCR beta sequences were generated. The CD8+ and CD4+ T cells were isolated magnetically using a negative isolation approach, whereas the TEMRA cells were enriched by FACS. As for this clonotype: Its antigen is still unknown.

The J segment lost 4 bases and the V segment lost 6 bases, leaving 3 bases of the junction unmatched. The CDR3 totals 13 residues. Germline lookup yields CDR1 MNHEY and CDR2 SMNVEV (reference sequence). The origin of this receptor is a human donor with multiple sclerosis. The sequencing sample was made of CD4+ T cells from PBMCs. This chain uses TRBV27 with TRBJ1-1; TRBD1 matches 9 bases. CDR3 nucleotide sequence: TGTGCCAGCAGAATGACAGGGGGCACTGAAGCTTTCTTT. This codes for CASRMTGGTEAFF.